This T cell receptor (beta chain) was retrieved from a study of early T cells in non-severe SARS-CoV-2 infection. The overall study: Sequenced bulk RNA came from whole blood that was unsorted, and chains were unpaired.

Study-level findings and limits: The study's VDJdb matching favored anti-spike CD8 responses and missed private and CD4 specificities.

Comment on this clonotype: Its specificity is unknown.

TCRdb re-called the 5' RACE reads with MiXCR, one entry per CDR3 protein. This table has roughly 80,000 distinct CDR3 sequences, 8.5% to 10% appearing once. The sequence derives from an adult who was a healthcare worker with PCR-confirmed SARS-CoV-2 infection or an uninfected control (not recorded which). Sequenced: whole blood.

The CDR3 DNA follows: TGCAGTGCTAGAGGGACAGGGCGGGACTACGAGCAGTACTTC. Translating gives CSARGTGRDYEQYF. V and J are TRBV20-1 and TRBJ2-7, with TRBD1 matching over 8 bases. CDR1 is DFQATT, CDR2 SNEGSKA, per germline (reference sequence). CDR3 size: 14 residues. J was trimmed by 3 bases and V by 1 base; bases with no gene match: 5.